A selection of T cell receptor beta chains follows, all from one sample in a study of cytomegalovirus exposure and HLA in healthy donors. TCRdb's table, derived via immunoSEQ multiplex PCR, lists solely in-frame clones and lacks some. The sample shows approximately 90,000 clones, roughly 96% of them seen only once. The sample was PBMCs. The receptor source for this set is a young man in good health and CMV-seronegative. Each CDR3 is given with its conserved first and last residue. D genes are given only for firm matches. Clone size is given for some rows only: seen once, a few or many times, or a class if the clone is expanded.

CDR3 DNA,CDR3 protein,clone size,D gene,J gene,V gene
TGTGCCAGCAGTGAATACTGGCTGTTTTTT,CASSEYWLFF,-,-,TRBJ2-2,TRBV6-1
TGTGCCAGCAGGACAGGGGTCTATGGCTACACCTTC,CASRTGVYGYTF,-,TRBD1,TRBJ1-2,TRBV28
TGTGCCAGCAGCTTATCCCCTGGGCTAGCGGGCAATGAGCAGTTCTTC,CASSLSPGLAGNEQFF,-,TRBD2,TRBJ2-1,TRBV7-9
TGTGCCAGTTTCCGGACTAGCATCCACTCCTACAATGAGCAGTTCTTC,CASFRTSIHSYNEQFF,-,TRBD2,TRBJ2-1,TRBV7-9
TGCGCCAGCAGCTTGTCGGCCGCGGGGGATACGCAGTATTTT,CASSLSAAGDTQYF,-,-,TRBJ2-3,TRBV5-1
TGTGCCAGCAGTCGGGAGTACGAGCAGTACTTC,CASSREYEQYF,-,-,TRBJ2-7,TRBV2
TGTGCCAGCAGCTTAGCGGGAGCGGTCGCGAACACCGGGGAGCTGTTTTTT,CASSLAGAVANTGELFF,-,-,TRBJ2-2,TRBV7-2
TGTGCCAGCAGTCGTTTAACTGCCCAAGAGACCCAGTACTTC,CASSRLTAQETQYF,-,-,TRBJ2-5,TRBV2
TGCGCCAGCACTAGCGAGGGGCGTGAGCAGTTCTTC,CASTSEGREQFF,once,-,TRBJ2-1,TRBV5-1
TGTGCCAGCAGCTTACAAGGACTAGCGGGAACCACAGATACGCAGTATTTT,CASSLQGLAGTTDTQYF,-,TRBD2,TRBJ2-3,TRBV11-2
TGTGCCTCCTCAACAGGAGGGGTTAATGAGCAGTTCTTC,CASSTGGVNEQFF,-,-,TRBJ2-1,TRBV30
TGTGCCAGCAGCTTGATTACGGGGGGAGAGACCCAGTACTTC,CASSLITGGETQYF,-,TRBD2,TRBJ2-5,TRBV5-6
TGTGCCAGCAGCCAACCGGGACAGGGCGTCGCCGGGGAGCTGTTTTTT,CASSQPGQGVAGELFF,-,TRBD1,TRBJ2-2,TRBV7-6
TGTGCCATCAGGGCCTCCCCGGAGGGCAATCAGCCCCAGCATTTT,CAIRASPEGNQPQHF,-,-,TRBJ1-5,TRBV10-3
TGTGCCAGCTCTCGGACCGGGACTAGCGGGACCAGCGAGCAGTTCTTC,CASSRTGTSGTSEQFF,-,TRBD2,TRBJ2-1,TRBV11-3
TGTGCCAGCAGCTTAGGAGTTTACGGGTCGGCAGATACGCAGTATTTT,CASSLGVYGSADTQYF,-,-,TRBJ2-3,TRBV7-9
TGTGCCAGCAGTGATGGGCAGGGATATCAGCCCCAGCATTTT,CASSDGQGYQPQHF,-,-,TRBJ1-5,TRBV6-1
TGTGCCAGCAGCGAGACAACTGGGACAGGGTCGAAAGAAAAACTGTTTTTT,CASSETTGTGSKEKLFF,once,TRBD1,TRBJ1-4,TRBV9
TGTGCCAGCAGCCGCGGGGGCGTGGGAAACATTCAGTACTTC,CASSRGGVGNIQYF,-,-,TRBJ2-4,TRBV7-2
TGTGCCAGCAGTTTGGGGACAACCCCAGCAGAGACCCAGTACTTC,CASSLGTTPAETQYF,once,-,TRBJ2-5,TRBV28
TGTGCCAGCATCCACTGGCTTAGCGGGAGCGGTACCGAGCCCCAATCCCCCTACGAGCAGTACTTC,CASIHWLSGSGTEPQSPYEQYF,-,TRBD2,TRBJ2-7,TRBV2
TGTGCCAGCAGTGAAGCGACTGGGACAGACGAGCAGTACTTC,CASSEATGTDEQYF,-,TRBD1,TRBJ2-7,TRBV2
TGTGCCAGTAGCAACCGGTACTCGAAGGGGACACTAGGACTTACCGGGGAGCTGTTTTTT,CASSNRYSKGTLGLTGELFF,-,-,TRBJ2-2,TRBV19
TGCGCCAGCAGCTTGGTGCTAGCGCTGAATGAGCAGTTCTTC,CASSLVLALNEQFF,-,-,TRBJ2-1,TRBV5-1